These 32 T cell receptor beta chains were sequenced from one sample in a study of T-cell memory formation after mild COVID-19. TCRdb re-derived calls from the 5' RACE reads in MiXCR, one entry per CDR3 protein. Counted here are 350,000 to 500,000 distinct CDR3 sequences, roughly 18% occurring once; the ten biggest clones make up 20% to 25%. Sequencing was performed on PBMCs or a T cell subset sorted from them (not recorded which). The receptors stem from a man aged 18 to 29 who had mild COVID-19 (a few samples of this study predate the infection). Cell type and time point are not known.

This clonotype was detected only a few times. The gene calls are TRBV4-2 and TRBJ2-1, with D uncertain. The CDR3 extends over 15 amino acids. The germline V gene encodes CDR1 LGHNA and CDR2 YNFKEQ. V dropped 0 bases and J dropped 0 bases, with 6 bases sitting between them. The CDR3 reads CASSQDAFSYNEQFF. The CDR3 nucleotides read TGTGCCAGCAGCCAAGACGCCTTCTCCTACAATGAGCAGTTCTTC.

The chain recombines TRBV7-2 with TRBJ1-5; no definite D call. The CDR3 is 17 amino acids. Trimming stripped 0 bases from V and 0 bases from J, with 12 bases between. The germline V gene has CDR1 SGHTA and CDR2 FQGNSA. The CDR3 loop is CASSLAHRMDSNQPQHF. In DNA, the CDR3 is TGTGCCAGCAGCTTAGCTCATCGGATGGATAGCAATCAGCCCCAGCATTTT.

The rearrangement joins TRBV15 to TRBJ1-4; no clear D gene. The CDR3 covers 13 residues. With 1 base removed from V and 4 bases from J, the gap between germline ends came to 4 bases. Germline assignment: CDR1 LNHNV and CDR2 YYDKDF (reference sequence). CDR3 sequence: CATSRGSNEKLFF. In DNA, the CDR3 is TGTGCCACCAGCAGAGGCAGTAATGAAAAACTGTTTTTT.

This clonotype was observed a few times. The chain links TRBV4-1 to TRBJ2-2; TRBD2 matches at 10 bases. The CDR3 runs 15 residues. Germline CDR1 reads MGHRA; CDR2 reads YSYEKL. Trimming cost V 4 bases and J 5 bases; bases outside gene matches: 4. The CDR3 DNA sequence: TGCGCCAGCAGCCTCCAGCGGGGGGGAACCGGGGAGCTGTTTTTT. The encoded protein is CASSLQRGGTGELFF.

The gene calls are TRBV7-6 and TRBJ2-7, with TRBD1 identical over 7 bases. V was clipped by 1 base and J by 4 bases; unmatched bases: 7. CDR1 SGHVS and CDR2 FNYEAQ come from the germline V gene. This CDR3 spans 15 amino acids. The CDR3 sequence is CASSLGGTANYEQYF. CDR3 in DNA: TGTGCCAGCAGCTTAGGTGGGACAGCAAATTACGAGCAGTACTTC.

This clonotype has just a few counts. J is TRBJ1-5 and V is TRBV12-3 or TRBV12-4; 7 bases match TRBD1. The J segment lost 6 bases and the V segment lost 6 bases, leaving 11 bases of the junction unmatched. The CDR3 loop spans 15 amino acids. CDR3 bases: TGTGCCAGCAGGCCTCAGGGGGGGCGAGTTCAGCCCCAGCATTTT. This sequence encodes CASRPQGGRVQPQHF.

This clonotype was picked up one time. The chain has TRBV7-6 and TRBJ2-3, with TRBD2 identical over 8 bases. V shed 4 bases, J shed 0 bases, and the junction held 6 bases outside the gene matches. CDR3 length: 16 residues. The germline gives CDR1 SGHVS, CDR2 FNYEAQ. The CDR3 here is CASSSLAGPSTDTQYF. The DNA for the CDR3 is TGTGCCAGCAGCTCATTAGCGGGGCCTAGCACAGATACGCAGTATTTT.

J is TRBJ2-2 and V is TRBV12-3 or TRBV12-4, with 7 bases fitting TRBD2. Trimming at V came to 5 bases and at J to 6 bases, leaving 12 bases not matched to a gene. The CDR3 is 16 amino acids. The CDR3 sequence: CASSPPGRVGAGELFF. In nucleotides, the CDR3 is TGTGCCAGCAGTCCCCCGGGGAGGGTGGGCGCCGGGGAGCTGTTTTTT.

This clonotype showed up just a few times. Here the CDR3 DNA reads TGTGCCAGCTCCCAGGTGAGCTCCTACGAGCAGTACTTC. It translates to CASSQVSSYEQYF. The rearrangement uses TRBV18 and TRBJ2-7; D is ambiguous. Trimming stripped 6 bases from V and 0 bases from J, with 9 bases between. The CDR3 extends over 13 amino acids. From germline, CDR1 is KGHSH and CDR2 LQKENI.

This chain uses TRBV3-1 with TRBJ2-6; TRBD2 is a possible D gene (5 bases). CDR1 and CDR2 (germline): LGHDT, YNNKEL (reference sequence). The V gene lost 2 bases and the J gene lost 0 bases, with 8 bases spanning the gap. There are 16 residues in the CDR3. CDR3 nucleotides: TGTGCCAGCAGCCAATGGGCGGGCTCTGGGGCCAACGTCCTGACTTTC. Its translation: CASSQWAGSGANVLTF.

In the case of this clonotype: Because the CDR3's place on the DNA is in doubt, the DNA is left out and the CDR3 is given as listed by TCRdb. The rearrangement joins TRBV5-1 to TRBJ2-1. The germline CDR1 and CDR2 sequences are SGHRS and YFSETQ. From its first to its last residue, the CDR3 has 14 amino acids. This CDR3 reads CASSFGPGVNEQFF.

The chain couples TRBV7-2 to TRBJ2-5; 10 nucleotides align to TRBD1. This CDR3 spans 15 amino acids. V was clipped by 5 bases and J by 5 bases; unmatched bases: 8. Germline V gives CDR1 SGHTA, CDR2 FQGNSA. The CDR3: CASSVDRGDLETQYF. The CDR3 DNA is TGTGCCAGCAGCGTGGACAGGGGGGACTTGGAGACCCAGTACTTC.

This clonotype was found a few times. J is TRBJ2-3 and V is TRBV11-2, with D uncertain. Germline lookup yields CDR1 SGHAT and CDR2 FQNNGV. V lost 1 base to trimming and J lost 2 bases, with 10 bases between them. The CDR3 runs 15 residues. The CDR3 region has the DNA TGTGCCAGCAGCTTAGCCCTGGGCAACACAGATACGCAGTATTTT. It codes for CASSLALGNTDTQYF.

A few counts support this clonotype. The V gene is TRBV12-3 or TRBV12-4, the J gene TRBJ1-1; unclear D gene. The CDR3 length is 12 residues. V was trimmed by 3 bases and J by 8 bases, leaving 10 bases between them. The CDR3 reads CASSFTGWEAFF. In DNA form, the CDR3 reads TGTGCCAGCAGTTTTACGGGCTGGGAAGCTTTCTTT.

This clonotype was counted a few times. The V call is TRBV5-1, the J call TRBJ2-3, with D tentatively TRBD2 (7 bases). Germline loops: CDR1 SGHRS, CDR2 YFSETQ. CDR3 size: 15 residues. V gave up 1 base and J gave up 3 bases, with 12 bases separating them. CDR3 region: CASSLRRGLTDTQYF. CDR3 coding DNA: TGCGCCAGCAGCTTGAGGCGGGGGCTTACAGATACGCAGTATTTT.

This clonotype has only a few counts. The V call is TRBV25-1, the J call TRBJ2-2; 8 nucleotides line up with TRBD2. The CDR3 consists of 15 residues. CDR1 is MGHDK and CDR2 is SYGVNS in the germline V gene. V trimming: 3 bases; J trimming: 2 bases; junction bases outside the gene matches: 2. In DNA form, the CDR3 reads TGTGCCAGCAGTGAGACTAGCGCCAACACCGGGGAGCTGTTTTTT. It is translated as CASSETSANTGELFF.

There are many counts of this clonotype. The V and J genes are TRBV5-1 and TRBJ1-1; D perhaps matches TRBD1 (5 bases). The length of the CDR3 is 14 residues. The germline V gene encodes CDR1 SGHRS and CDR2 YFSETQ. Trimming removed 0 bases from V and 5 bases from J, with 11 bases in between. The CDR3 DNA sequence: TGCGCCAGCAGCTTGGATACAGGAGGAACTGAAGCTTTCTTT. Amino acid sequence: CASSLDTGGTEAFF. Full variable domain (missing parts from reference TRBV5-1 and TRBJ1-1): KAGVTQTPRYLIKTRGQQVTLSCSPISGHRSVSWYQQTPGQGLQFLFEYFSETQRNKGNFPGRFSGRQFSNSRSEMNVSTLELGDSALYLCASSLDTGGTEAFFGQGTRLTVV.

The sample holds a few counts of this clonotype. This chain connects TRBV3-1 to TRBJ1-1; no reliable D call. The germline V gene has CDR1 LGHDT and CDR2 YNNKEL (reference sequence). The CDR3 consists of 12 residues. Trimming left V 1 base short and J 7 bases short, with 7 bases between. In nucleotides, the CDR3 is TGTGCCAGCAGCCAAGGAGAGGGTGAAGCTTTCTTT. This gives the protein CASSQGEGEAFF.

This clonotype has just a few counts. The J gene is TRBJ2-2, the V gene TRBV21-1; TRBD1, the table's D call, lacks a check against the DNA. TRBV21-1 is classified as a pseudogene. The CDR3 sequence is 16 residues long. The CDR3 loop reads CASSKKRAGWTGELFF. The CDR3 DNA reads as TGTGCCAGCAGCAAAAAAAGGGCAGGGTGGACCGGGGAGCTGTTTTTT.

DNA of the CDR3: TGTGCCAGCAGCTTATTGGTTCGCGGGGGGGCCAGGGACAATGAGCAGTTCTTC. It translates to CASSLLVRGGARDNEQFF. The V and J genes are TRBV7-6 and TRBJ2-1; 9 nucleotides align to TRBD2. V was pared by 2 bases and J by 5 bases, with 13 bases of the junction left unmatched. The CDR3 runs 18 residues. Germline V gives CDR1 SGHVS, CDR2 FNYEAQ.

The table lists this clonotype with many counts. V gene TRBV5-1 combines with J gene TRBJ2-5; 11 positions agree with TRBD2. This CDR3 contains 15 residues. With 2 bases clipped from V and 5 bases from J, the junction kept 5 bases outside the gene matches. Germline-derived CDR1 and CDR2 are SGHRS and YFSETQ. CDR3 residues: CASSFGSGGAETQYF. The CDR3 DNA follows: TGCGCCAGCAGCTTCGGTAGCGGGGGGGCCGAGACCCAGTACTTC.

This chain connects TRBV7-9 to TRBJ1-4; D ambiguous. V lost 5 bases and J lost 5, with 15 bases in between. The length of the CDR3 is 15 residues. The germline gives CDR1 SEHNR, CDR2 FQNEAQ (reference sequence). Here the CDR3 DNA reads TGTGCCAGCAGCCGTTATGACTTTGGCAATGAAAAACTGTTTTTT. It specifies CASSRYDFGNEKLFF.

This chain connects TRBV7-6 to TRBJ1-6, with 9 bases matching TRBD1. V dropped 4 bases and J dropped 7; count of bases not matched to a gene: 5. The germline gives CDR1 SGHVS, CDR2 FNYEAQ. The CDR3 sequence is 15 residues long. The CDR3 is CASSWTGAQNSPLHF. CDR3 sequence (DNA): TGTGCCAGCAGCTGGACAGGGGCTCAGAATTCACCCCTCCACTTT.

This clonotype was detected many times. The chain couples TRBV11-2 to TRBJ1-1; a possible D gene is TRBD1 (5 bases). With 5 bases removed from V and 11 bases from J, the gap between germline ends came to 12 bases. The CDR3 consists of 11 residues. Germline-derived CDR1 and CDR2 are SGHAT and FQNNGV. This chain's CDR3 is CASSPRVRAFF. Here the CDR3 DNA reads TGTGCCAGCAGCCCCAGGGTCAGGGCTTTCTTT.

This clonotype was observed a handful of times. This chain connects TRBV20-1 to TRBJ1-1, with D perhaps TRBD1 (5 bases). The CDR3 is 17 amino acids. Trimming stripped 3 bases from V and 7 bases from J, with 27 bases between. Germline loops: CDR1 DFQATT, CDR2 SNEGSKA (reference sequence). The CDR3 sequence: CSASVSAGRIIIIEAFF. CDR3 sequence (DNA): TGCAGTGCTAGCGTCTCGGCAGGGAGGATTATAATCATTGAAGCTTTCTTT.

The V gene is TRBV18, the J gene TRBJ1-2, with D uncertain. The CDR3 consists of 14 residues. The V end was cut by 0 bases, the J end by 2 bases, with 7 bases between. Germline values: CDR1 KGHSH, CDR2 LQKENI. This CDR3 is CASSPPSANYGYTF. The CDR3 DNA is TGTGCCAGCTCACCACCGTCAGCAAACTATGGCTACACCTTC.

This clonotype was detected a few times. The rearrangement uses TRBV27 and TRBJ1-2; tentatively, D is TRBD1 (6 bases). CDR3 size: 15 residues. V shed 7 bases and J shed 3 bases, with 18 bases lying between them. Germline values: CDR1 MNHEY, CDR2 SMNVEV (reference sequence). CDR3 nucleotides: TGTGCCAGCACATCGACAGGTCCTGGTGACTATGGCTACACCTTC. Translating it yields CASTSTGPGDYGYTF.

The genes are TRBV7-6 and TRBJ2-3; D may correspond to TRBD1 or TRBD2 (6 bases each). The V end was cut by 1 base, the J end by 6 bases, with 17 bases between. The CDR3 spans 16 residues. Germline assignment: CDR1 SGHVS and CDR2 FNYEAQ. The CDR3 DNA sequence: TGTGCCAGCAGCTTAGGCGAGGGGGGCGCCGGGGATACGCAGTATTTT. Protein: CASSLGEGGAGDTQYF.

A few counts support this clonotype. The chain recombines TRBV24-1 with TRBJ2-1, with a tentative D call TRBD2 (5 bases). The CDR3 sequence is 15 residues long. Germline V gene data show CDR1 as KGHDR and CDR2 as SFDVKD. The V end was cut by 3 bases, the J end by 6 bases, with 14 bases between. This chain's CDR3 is CATSDPLATGNEQFF. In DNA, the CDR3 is TGTGCCACCAGTGATCCCCTAGCCACTGGCAATGAGCAGTTCTTC.

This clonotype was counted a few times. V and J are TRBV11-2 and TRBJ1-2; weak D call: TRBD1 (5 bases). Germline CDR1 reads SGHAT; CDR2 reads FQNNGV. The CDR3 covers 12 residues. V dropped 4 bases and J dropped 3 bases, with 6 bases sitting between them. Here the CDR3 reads CASSSTDYGYTF. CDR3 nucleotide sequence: TGTGCCAGCAGCTCGACAGACTATGGCTACACCTTC.

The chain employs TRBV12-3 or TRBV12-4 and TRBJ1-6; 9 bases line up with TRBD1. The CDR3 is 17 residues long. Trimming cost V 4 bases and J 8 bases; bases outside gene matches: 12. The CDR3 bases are TGTGCCAGCAGTTGGATTTGGGACAGGGTTACGGATTCACCCCTCCACTTT. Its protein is CASSWIWDRVTDSPLHF.

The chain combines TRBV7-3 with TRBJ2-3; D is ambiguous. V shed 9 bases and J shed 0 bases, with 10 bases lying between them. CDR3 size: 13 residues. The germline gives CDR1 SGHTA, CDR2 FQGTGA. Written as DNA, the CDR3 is TGTGCCAGTTCCACGGCGAGCACAGATACGCAGTATTTT. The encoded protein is CASSTASTDTQYF.